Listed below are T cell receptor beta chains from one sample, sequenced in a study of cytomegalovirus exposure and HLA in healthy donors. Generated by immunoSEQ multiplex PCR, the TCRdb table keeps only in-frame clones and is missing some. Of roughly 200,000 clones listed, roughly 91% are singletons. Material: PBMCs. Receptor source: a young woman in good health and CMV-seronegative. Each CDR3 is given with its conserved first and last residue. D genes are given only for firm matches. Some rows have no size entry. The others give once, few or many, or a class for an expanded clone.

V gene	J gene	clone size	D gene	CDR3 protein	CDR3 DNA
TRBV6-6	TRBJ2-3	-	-	CASSYSGGAGTDTQYF	TGTGCCAGCAGTTACTCGGGGGGAGCTGGCACAGATACGCAGTATTTT
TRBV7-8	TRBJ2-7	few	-	CASSLSGEVIYEQYF	TGTGCCAGCAGTCTCTCCGGGGAGGTGATCTACGAGCAGTACTTC
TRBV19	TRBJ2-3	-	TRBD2	CASIGTSGRASDTQYF	TGTGCCAGTATCGGCACTAGCGGGAGGGCCAGCGATACGCAGTATTTT
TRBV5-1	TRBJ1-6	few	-	CASSLGSSYNSPLHF	TGCGCCAGCAGCTTGGGGAGCTCCTATAATTCACCCCTCCACTTT
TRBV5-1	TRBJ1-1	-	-	CASSAAGVPMNTEAFF	TGCGCCAGCAGCGCCGCAGGGGTCCCCATGAACACTGAAGCTTTCTTT
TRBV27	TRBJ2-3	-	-	CASSLISGDTQYF	TGTGCCAGCAGTTTAATATCGGGGGATACGCAGTATTTT
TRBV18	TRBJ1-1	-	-	CASSLLAGQGNMNTEAFF	TGTGCCAGCTCACTCCTTGCAGGGCAGGGTAACATGAACACTGAAGCTTTCTTT
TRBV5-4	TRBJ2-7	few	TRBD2	CASSWGLASYEQYF	TGTGCCAGCAGCTGGGGACTAGCGTCCTACGAGCAGTACTTC
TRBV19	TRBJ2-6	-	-	CASIGGGTGANVLTF	TGTGCCAGTATAGGGGGAGGGACTGGGGCCAACGTCCTGACTTTC
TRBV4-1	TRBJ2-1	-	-	CASSQEPGVSYNEQFF	TGCGCCAGCAGCCAAGAGCCAGGGGTCTCCTACAATGAGCAGTTCTTC
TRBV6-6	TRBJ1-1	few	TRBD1	CASSLGQGNTEAFF	TGTGCCAGCAGTTTGGGACAGGGGAACACTGAAGCTTTCTTT
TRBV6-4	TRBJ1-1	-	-	CASSLTGNTEAFF	TGTGCCAGCAGTCTCACAGGGAACACTGAAGCTTTCTTT
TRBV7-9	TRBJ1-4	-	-	CASSFRQWANEKLFF	TGTGCCAGCAGCTTCAGACAGTGGGCTAATGAAAAACTGTTTTTT
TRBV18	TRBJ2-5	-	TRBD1	CASSPRGQGPETQYF	TGTGCCAGCTCACCACGGGGACAGGGTCCAGAGACCCAGTACTTC
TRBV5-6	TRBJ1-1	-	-	CASSAGDTEAFF	TGTGCCAGCAGTGCGGGGGACACTGAAGCTTTCTTT
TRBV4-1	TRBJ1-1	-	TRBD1	CASSRVLFPGQGAAEAFF	TGCGCCAGCAGCCGAGTTTTATTTCCGGGACAGGGGGCAGCTGAAGCTTTCTTT
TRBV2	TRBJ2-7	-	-	CASSARNPYEQYF	TGTGCCAGCAGTGCGCGGAATCCCTACGAGCAGTACTTC
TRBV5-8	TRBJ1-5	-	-	CASSLLSWAGANNQPQHF	TGTGCCAGCAGCTTGTTAAGCTGGGCAGGGGCGAACAATCAGCCCCAGCATTTT
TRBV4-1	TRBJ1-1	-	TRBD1	CASSQNGQGNTEAFF	TGCGCCAGCAGCCAAAATGGACAGGGCAATACTGAAGCTTTCTTT
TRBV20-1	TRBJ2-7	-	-	CSVREIHEQYF	TGCAGTGTACGGGAGATCCACGAGCAGTACTTC
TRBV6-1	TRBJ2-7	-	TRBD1	CASSEREGNRGSKENVQYF	TGTGCCAGCAGTGAAAGAGAGGGGAACAGGGGAAGCAAGGAGAATGTGCAGTACTTC
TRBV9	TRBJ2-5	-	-	CASSESQRRETQYF	TGTGCCAGCAGCGAGAGCCAGCGGAGGGAGACCCAGTACTTC
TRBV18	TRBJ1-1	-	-	CASSPPGKLNTEAFF	TGTGCCAGCTCACCACCCGGGAAGTTGAACACTGAAGCTTTCTTT
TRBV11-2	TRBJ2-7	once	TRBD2	CASSSLAGAWEQYF	TGTGCCAGCAGCTCGCTAGCGGGCGCCTGGGAGCAGTACTTC
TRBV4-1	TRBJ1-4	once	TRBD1	CASSQTGTGGEKLFF	TGCGCCAGCAGCCAAACCGGGACAGGGGGTGAAAAACTGTTTTTT
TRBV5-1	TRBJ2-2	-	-	CASSLSGTGELFF	TGCGCCAGCAGCTTATCGGGGACCGGGGAGCTGTTTTTT
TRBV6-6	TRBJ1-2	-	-	CASSPGSYGYTF	TGTGCCAGCAGTCCCGGGAGCTATGGCTACACCTTC